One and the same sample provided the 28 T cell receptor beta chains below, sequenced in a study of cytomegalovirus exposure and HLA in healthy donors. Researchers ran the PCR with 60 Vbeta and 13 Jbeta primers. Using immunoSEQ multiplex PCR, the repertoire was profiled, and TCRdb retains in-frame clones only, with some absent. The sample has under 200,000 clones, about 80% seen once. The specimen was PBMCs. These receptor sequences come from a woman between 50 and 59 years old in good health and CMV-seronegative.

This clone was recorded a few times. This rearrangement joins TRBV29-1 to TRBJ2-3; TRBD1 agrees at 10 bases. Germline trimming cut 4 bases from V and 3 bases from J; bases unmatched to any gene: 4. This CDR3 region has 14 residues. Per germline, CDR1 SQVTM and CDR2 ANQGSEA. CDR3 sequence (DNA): TGCAGCGTTGTAGGGGACAGGGGAACAGATACGCAGTATTTT. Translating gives CSVVGDRGTDTQYF.

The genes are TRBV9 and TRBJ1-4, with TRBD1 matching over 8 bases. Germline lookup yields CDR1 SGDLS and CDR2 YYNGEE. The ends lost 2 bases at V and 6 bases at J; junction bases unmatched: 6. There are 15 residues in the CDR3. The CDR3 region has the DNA TGTGCCAGCAGCGTCGGACAGGGCTTTTATGAAAAACTGTTTTTT. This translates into CASSVGQGFYEKLFF.

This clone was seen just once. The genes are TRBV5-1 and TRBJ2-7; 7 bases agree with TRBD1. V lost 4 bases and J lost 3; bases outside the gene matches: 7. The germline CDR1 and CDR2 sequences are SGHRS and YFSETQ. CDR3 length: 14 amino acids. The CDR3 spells CASSNDRAGYEQYF. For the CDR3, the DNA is TGCGCCAGCAGCAACGACAGGGCTGGCTACGAGCAGTACTTC.

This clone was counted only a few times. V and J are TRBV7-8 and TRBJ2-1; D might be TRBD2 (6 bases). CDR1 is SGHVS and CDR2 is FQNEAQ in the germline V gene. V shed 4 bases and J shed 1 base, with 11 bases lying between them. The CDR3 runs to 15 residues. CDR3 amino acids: CASSSNSGSYNEQFF. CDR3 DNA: TGTGCCAGCAGCTCAAATAGCGGTTCCTACAATGAGCAGTTCTTC.

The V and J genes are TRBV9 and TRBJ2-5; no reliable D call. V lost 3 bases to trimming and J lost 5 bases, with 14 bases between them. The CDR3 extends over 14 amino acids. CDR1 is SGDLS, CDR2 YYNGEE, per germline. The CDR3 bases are TGTGCCAGCAGCGGCGAGTTCTTCTCGGAGACCCAGTACTTC. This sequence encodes CASSGEFFSETQYF.

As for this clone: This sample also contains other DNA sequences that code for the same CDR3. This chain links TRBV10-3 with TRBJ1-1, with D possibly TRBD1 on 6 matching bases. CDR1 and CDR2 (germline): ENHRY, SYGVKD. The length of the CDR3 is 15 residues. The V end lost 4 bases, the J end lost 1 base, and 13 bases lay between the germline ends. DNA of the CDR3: TGTGCCATCAGTGGGGAACAGGGCCCGAACACTGAAGCTTTCTTT. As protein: CAISGEQGPNTEAFF.

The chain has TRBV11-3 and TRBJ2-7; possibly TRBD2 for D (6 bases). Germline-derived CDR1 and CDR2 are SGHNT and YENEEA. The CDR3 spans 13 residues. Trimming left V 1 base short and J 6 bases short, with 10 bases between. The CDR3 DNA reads TGTGCCAGCAGCTTAGTGGGGGGTTCCGAGCAGTACTTC. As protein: CASSLVGGSEQYF.

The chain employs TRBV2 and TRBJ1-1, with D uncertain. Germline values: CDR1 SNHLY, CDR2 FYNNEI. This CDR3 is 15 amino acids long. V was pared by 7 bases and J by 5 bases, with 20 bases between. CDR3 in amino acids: CASTHQTEALTEAFF. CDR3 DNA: TGTGCCAGCACCCATCAAACGGAGGCGTTAACTGAAGCTTTCTTT.

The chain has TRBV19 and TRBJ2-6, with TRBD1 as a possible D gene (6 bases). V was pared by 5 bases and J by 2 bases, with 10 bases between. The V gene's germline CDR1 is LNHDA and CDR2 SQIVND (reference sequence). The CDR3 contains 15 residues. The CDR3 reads CASSVQGAGANVLTF. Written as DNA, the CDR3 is TGTGCCAGTAGTGTACAGGGTGCTGGGGCCAACGTCCTGACTTTC. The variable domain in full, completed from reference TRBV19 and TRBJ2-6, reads DGGITQSPKYLFRKEGQNVTLSCEQNLNHDAMYWYRQDPGQGLRLIYYSQIVNDFQKGDIAEGYSVSREKKESFPLTVTSAQKNPTAFYLCASSVQGAGANVLTFGAGSRLTVL.

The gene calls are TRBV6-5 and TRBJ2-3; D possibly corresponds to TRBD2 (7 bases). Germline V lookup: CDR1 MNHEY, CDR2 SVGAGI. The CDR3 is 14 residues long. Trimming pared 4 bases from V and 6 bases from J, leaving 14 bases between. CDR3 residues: CASSSRGAGDTQYF. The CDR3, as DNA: TGTGCCAGCAGTTCCCGGGGGGCCGGGGATACGCAGTATTTT.

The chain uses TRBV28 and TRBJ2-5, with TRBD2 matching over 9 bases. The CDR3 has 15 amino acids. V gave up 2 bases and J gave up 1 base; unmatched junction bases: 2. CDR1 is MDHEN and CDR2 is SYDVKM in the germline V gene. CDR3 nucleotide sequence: TGTGCCAGCAGTTTAGCGGGAGGGTTCCAAGAGACCCAGTACTTC. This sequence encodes CASSLAGGFQETQYF.

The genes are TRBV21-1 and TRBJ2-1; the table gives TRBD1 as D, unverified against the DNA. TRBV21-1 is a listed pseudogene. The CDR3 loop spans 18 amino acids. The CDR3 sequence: CASSKPRQAKTSYNEQFF. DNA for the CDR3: TGTGCCAGCAGCAAACCTCGACAGGCTAAAACCTCCTACAATGAGCAGTTCTTC.

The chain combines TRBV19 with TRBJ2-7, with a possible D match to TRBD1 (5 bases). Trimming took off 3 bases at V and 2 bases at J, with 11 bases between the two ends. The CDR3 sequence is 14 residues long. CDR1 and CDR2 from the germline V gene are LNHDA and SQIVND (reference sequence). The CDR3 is CASSIRAGTYEQYF. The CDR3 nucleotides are TGTGCCAGTAGTATTCGGGCAGGGACCTACGAGCAGTACTTC.

In DNA form, the CDR3 reads TGCGCCAGCAGGTTTGGGGACTACTACAATGAGCAGTTCTTC. Translation: CASRFGDYYNEQFF. The chain carries TRBV5-1 and TRBJ2-1; 7 bases map to TRBD2. Germline CDR1 reads SGHRS; CDR2 reads YFSETQ. The CDR3 consists of 14 residues. With V trimmed by 5 bases and J by 3 bases, 5 bases remained unmatched.

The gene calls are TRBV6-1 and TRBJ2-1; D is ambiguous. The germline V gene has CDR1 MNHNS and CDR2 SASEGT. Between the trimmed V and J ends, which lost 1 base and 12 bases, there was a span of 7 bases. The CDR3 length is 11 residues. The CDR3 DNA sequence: TGTGCCAGCAGTGAAGGACTGTCGCAGTTCTTC. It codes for CASSEGLSQFF.

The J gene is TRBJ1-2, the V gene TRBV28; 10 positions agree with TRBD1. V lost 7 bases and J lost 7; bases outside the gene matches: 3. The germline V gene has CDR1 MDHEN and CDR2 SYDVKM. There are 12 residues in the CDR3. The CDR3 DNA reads TGTGCCAGCAAGACAGGGGGCTTTGGCTACACCTTC. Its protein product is CASKTGGFGYTF.

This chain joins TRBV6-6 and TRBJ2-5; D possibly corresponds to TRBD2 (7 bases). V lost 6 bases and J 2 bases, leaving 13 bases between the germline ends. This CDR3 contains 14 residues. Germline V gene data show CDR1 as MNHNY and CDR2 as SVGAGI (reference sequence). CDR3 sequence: CASSPRGAQETQYF. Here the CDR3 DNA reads TGTGCCAGCAGCCCTCGGGGGGCACAAGAGACCCAGTACTTC.

The DNA of the CDR3 is TGTGCCAGCAGCCGACTGGAGCGGGGGAGGGACAATGAGCAGTTCTTC. This translates into CASSRLERGRDNEQFF. The chain is built from TRBV11-2 and TRBJ2-1; 8 bases are shared with TRBD2. Trimming took 5 bases from V and 5 from J; bases not matched to a gene: 11. The germline V gene encodes CDR1 SGHAT and CDR2 FQNNGV. The CDR3 is made up of 16 amino acids.

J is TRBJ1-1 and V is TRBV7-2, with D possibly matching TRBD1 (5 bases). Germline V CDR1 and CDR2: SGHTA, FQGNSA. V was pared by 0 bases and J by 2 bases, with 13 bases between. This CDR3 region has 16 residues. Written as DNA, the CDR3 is TGTGCCAGCAGCTTAGCGGCCCCAGGGTTAAACACTGAAGCTTTCTTT. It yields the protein CASSLAAPGLNTEAFF. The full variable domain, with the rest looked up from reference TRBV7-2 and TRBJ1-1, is GAGVSQSPSNKVTEKGKDVELRCDPISGHTALYWYRQSLGQGLEFLIYFQGNSAPDKSGLPSDRFSAERTGGSVSTLTIQRTQQEDSAVYLCASSLAAPGLNTEAFFGQGTRLTVV.

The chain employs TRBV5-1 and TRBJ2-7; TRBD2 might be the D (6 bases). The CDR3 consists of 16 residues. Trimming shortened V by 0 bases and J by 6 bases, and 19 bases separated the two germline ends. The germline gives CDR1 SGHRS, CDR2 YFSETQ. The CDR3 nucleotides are TGCGCCAGCAGCTTGGGGATAGCGGTGACACTGCGCGAGCAGTACTTC. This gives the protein CASSLGIAVTLREQYF. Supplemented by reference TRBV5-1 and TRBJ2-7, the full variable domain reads KAGVTQTPRYLIKTRGQQVTLSCSPISGHRSVSWYQQTPGQGLQFLFEYFSETQRNKGNFPGRFSGRQFSNSRSEMNVSTLELGDSALYLCASSLGIAVTLREQYFGPGTRLTVT.

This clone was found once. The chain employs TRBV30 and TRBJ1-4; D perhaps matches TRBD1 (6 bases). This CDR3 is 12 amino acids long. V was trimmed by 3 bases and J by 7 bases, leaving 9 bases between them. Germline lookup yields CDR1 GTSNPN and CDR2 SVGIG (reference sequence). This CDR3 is CAWRKGGEKLFF. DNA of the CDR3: TGTGCCTGGAGGAAAGGGGGTGAAAAACTGTTTTTT.

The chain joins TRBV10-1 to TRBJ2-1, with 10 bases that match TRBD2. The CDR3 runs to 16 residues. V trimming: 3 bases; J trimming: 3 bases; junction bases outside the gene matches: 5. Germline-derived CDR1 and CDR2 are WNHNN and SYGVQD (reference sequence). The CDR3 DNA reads TGCGCCAGCAGTGACACACGGACTAGCGGCTACAATGAGCAGTTCTTC. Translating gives CASSDTRTSGYNEQFF.

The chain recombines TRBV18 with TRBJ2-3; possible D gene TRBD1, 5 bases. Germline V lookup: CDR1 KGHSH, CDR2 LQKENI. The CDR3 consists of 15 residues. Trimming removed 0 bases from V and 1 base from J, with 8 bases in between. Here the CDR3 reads CASSPPGLGTDTQYF. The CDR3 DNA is TGTGCCAGCTCACCACCGGGGCTCGGCACAGATACGCAGTATTTT.

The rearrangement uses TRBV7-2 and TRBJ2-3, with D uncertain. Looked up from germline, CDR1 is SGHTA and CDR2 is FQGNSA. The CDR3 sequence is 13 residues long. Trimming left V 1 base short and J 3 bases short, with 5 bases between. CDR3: CASSLGATDTQYF. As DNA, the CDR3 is TGTGCCAGCAGCTTAGGGGCGACAGATACGCAGTATTTT.

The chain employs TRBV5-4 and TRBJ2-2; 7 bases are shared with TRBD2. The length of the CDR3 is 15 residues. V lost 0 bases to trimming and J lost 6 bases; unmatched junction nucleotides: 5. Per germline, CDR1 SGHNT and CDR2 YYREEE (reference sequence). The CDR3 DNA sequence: TGTGCCAGCAGCTTGGTTTCGGGGGGTGCCGGGGAGCTGTTTTTT. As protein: CASSLVSGGAGELFF.

The CDR3 loop reads CASSSPGDRGSNTGELFF. The CDR3 DNA sequence: TGTGCCAGCAGTTCTCCGGGGGACAGGGGATCGAACACCGGGGAGCTGTTTTTT. V usage is TRBV2 and J usage is TRBJ2-2; 10 bases are shared with TRBD1. V lost 5 bases to trimming and J lost 0 bases; unmatched junction nucleotides: 9. Germline lookup yields CDR1 SNHLY and CDR2 FYNNEI. The CDR3 has 18 residues.

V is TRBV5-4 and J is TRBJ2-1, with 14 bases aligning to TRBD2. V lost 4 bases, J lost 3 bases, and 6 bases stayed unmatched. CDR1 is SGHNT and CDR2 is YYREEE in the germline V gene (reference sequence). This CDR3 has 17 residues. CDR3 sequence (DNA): TGTGCCAGCAGCCCGGGGACTAGCGGGAGTGTCTACAATGAGCAGTTCTTC. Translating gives CASSPGTSGSVYNEQFF.

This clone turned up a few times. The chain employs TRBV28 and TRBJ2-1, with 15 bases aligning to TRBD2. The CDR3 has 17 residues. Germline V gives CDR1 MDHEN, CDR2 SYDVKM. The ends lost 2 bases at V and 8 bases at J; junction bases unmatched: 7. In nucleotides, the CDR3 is TGTGCCAGCAGTTTAGAGGGACTAGCGGGAGGTCAGCATGAGCAGTTCTTC. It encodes CASSLEGLAGGQHEQFF.